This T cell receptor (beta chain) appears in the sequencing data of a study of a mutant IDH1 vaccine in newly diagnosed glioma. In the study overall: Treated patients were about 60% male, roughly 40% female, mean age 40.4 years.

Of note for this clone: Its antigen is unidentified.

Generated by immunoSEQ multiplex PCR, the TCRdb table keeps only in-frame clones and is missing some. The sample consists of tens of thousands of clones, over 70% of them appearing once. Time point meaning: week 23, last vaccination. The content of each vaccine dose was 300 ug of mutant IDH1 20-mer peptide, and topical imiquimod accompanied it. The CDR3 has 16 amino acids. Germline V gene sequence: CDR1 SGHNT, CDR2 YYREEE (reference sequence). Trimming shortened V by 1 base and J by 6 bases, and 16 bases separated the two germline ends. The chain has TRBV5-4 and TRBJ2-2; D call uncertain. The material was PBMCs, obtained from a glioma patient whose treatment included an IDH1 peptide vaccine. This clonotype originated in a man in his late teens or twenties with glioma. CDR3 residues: CASSLFGPEDPGELFF. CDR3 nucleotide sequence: TGTGCCAGCAGCTTGTTTGGCCCAGAAGACCCCGGGGAGCTGTTTTTT. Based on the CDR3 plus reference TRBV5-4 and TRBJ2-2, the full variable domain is ETGVTQSPTHLIKTRGQQVTLRCSSQSGHNTVSWYQQALGQGPQFIFQYYREEENGRGNFPPRFSGLQFPNYSSELNVNALELDDSALYLCASSLFGPEDPGELFFGEGSRLTVL.